These 6 T cell receptor beta chains were sequenced from one sample in a study of technical replicates of blood from a few donors. Libraries were prepared by immunoSEQ multiplex PCR; TCRdb keeps only in-frame clonotypes and omits some of them. The sample holds around 83,000 clones, 94% seen once. Input material: T cells isolated from PBMCs. These receptors all come from a human donor in good health.

In this sample, this clone turned up once. This sequence joins TRBV5-1 and TRBJ2-7, with D perhaps TRBD1 (5 bases). Germline values: CDR1 SGHRS, CDR2 YFSETQ. V was clipped by 4 bases and J by 0 bases, with 11 bases between them. The CDR3 loop spans 14 amino acids. In DNA form, the CDR3 reads TGCGCCAGCAGCGCCAGGGTCAGCTCCTACGAGCAGTACTTC. It specifies CASSARVSSYEQYF.

The J gene is TRBJ1-1, the V gene TRBV14; no reliable D call. V was clipped by 4 bases and J by 8 bases, with 14 bases between them. The length of the CDR3 is 13 residues. CDR1 SGHDN and CDR2 FVKESK come from the germline V gene. CDR3 coding DNA: TGTGCCAGCAGCCTTTATTGGGCAGGAGAAGCTTTCTTT. Translation: CASSLYWAGEAFF.

The chain uses TRBV4-3 and TRBJ2-1; no definite D call. In germline, CDR1 is LGHNA, CDR2 YSLEER. This CDR3 is 13 amino acids long. Trimming stripped 3 bases from V and 2 bases from J, with 5 bases between. The CDR3 sequence: CASSHIPYNEQFF. The CDR3 coding sequence is TGCGCCAGCAGCCATATCCCCTACAATGAGCAGTTCTTC.

The V call is TRBV6-1, the J call TRBJ2-7; 11 positions agree with TRBD2. In germline, CDR1 is MNHNS, CDR2 SASEGT. J lost 3 bases, V lost 5 bases, and 6 bases had no gene match. This CDR3 has 15 residues. The CDR3 loop is CASSLGLADIYEQYF. The CDR3 nucleotides are TGTGCCAGCAGTTTGGGACTAGCGGATATCTACGAGCAGTACTTC.

The table lists this clone with a few counts. The chain links TRBV5-1 to TRBJ2-7; possible D gene TRBD2, 7 bases. V lost 8 bases, J lost 12 bases, and 18 bases lay in between. Germline CDR1 and CDR2: SGHRS and YFSETQ. The CDR3 extends over 11 amino acids. This CDR3 reads CARKGGLGTYF. Written as DNA, the CDR3 is TGCGCCAGAAAGGGGGGGCTGGGTACGTACTTC.

This chain joins TRBV6-1 and TRBJ2-7; 10 bases are shared with TRBD1. CDR1 MNHNS and CDR2 SASEGT come from the germline V gene. CDR3 size: 15 residues. The V and J ends lost 5 bases and 9 bases, in that order; junction bases with no gene match: 13. CDR3 residues: CASSSSGTGAAAQYF. DNA for the CDR3: TGTGCCAGCAGTTCGTCCGGGACAGGGGCCGCCGCGCAGTACTTC.